These T cell receptor beta chains were read from a single sample in a study of post-analysis software for immune sequencing data. MiXCR, applied by TCRdb to the PCR reads, yields one record per CDR3 protein. Of 500,000 to 600,000 distinct CDR3 sequences in the sample, around 47% were seen once. Sequenced: blood. The receptors stem from a girl between 10 and 17 years old with multiple sclerosis. Each CDR3 is given with its conserved first and last residue. D genes are given only for firm matches. Not every row has a clone size; where given, it reads once, few, many or a size class.

cdr3_length	v_call	j_call	d_call	clone_size	cdr3_nt	cdr3_aa
13	TRBV9	TRBJ2-5	-	few	TGTGCCAGCAGCGCCTACTCACAAGAGACCCAGTACTTC	CASSAYSQETQYF
13	TRBV24-1	TRBJ1-2	-	-	TGTGCCACCAGTGTCGGGGGCGAAGATGGCTACACCTTC	CATSVGGEDGYTF
16	TRBV7-9	TRBJ2-3	-	-	TGTGCCAGCAGCTTAGCCTCCGGGACATGGCGGGATACGCAGTATTTT	CASSLASGTWRDTQYF
20	TRBV7-9	TRBJ2-6	-	-	TGTGCCAGCAGCTTACAGGCGAGGGCCAGCAGTTACTCTGGGGCCAACGTCCTGACTTTC	CASSLQARASSYSGANVLTF
14	TRBV5-4	TRBJ2-5	-	-	TGTGCCAGCAGCTCGGGACTAGGGGGCGAGACCCAGTACTTC	CASSSGLGGETQYF
14	TRBV6-6	TRBJ2-5	-	-	TGTGCCAGCTTCTCCGGGCAGGGAGGAAAGACCCAGTACTTC	CASFSGQGGKTQYF
16	TRBV6-5	TRBJ2-1	-	few	TGTGCCAGCAGTTACAGCGGTCCGAGCTCCTACAATGAGCAGTTCTTC	CASSYSGPSSYNEQFF
21	TRBV3-1	TRBJ2-1	TRBD2	-	TGTGCCAGCAGCCAAGATGATTTTTGGACTAGCGTCCATAGTTCGGGCAATGAGCAGTTCTTC	CASSQDDFWTSVHSSGNEQFF
15	TRBV5-5	TRBJ2-5	-	-	TGTGCCAGCAGCTTGGTTCCGGGCAGCGAAGAGACCCAGTACTTC	CASSLVPGSEETQYF
12	TRBV12-3/TRBV12-4	TRBJ1-2	TRBD1	-	TGTGCCAGCAGTTCCACAGGGGGAAGCTACACCTTC	CASSSTGGSYTF
15	TRBV5-5	TRBJ2-7	TRBD2	-	TGTGCCAGCAGCTTGAGGCCTAGCGGGATCTACGAGCAGTACTTC	CASSLRPSGIYEQYF
11	TRBV7-9	TRBJ2-3	-	many	TGTGCCAGCAGTTCCGCAGATACGCAGTATTTT	CASSSADTQYF
16	TRBV4-1	TRBJ2-1	TRBD1	few	TGCGCCAGCAGCACAGGGGGGACAGGGCGTTACAATGAGCAGTTCTTC	CASSTGGTGRYNEQFF
15	TRBV7-8	TRBJ1-1	TRBD1	-	TGTGCCAGCAGCTTGCCCCGGACAGGGTTCGCTGAAGCTTTCTTT	CASSLPRTGFAEAFF
18	TRBV5-1	TRBJ1-2	-	-	TGCGCCAGCAGCTTGGCTGTGGTTGGGCAGCCTTCTAACTATGGCTACACCTTC	CASSLAVVGQPSNYGYTF
11	TRBV12-3/TRBV12-4	TRBJ1-2	-	few	TGTGCCAGCAGTTTAAAGCCTGGCTACACCTTC	CASSLKPGYTF
13	TRBV29-1	TRBJ1-2	-	-	TGCAGCGTTGCAGGGCGGGTGAACTATGGCTACACCTTC	CSVAGRVNYGYTF
16	TRBV6-5	TRBJ2-5	TRBD2	few	TGTGCCAGCAGTCCTTCCTTGTGGGAGGGAAAAGAGACCCAGTACTTC	CASSPSLWEGKETQYF
17	TRBV4-1	TRBJ2-5	-	few	TGCGCCAGCAGCCAAGGCGGTAGCGCGACCTCCAGGGAGACCCAGTACTTC	CASSQGGSATSRETQYF
17	TRBV12-3/TRBV12-4	TRBJ2-3	TRBD2	few	TGTGCCAGCAGCTCAGCTCTCCTAGCGGACTCCACAGATACGCAGTATTTT	CASSSALLADSTDTQYF
14	TRBV5-1	TRBJ1-1	-	-	TGCGCCAGCACCCCGGGACCCCTCCCCACTGAAGCTTTCTTT	CASTPGPLPTEAFF
16	TRBV20-1	TRBJ2-5	TRBD2	-	TGCAGTGCTGGACTATCGGGGGGGACTTACCAAGAGACCCAGTACTTC	CSAGLSGGTYQETQYF
12	TRBV30	TRBJ2-7	-	-	TGTGCCTGGACCACAGGACCCCACGAGCAGTACTTC	CAWTTGPHEQYF
14	TRBV6-5	TRBJ1-2	-	-	TGTGCCAGCAGTTACAGCTCGGACGGCTATGGCTACACCTTC	CASSYSSDGYGYTF
17	TRBV5-1	TRBJ2-1	TRBD2	-	TGCGCCAGCAGCTGGACTAGCGGGAGTGACTCCTACAATGAGCAGTTCTTC	CASSWTSGSDSYNEQFF
15	TRBV9	TRBJ2-7	-	-	TGTGCCAGCAGCGTAAGGGGGGGGGCAGCCTACGAGCAGTACTTC	CASSVRGGAAYEQYF
16	TRBV7-9	TRBJ2-3	TRBD2	once	TGTGCCAGCAGCCTAGGGACTAGCGGGAGGATAGATACGCAGTATTTT	CASSLGTSGRIDTQYF
16	TRBV12-3/TRBV12-4	TRBJ1-5	-	-	TGTGCCAGCAGTTTGGGTTTACAGGGAAGCAATCAGCCCCAGCATTTT	CASSLGLQGSNQPQHF
12	TRBV2	TRBJ2-7	-	-	TGTGCCAGCCGTGGGGGGAAGAACGAGCAGTACTTC	CASRGGKNEQYF
14	TRBV5-1	TRBJ1-2	-	few	TGCGCCAGCGCGCGCAGGGATGTTCACTATGGCTGCACCTTC	CASARRDVHYGCTF
15	TRBV5-5	TRBJ2-5	-	few	TGTGCCAGCAGCTTGCCAGGGGTCTACCAAGAGACCCAGTACTTC	CASSLPGVYQETQYF
10	TRBV12-3/TRBV12-4	TRBJ1-1	-	few	TGTGCCAGCAGTTTAGGGAGGGTTTTCTTT	CASSLGRVFF